This TCR beta chain is drawn from a study of immune evolution from preneoplasia to lung adenocarcinoma. Data came from immunoSEQ multiplex PCR; TCRdb stores just in-frame clones and leaves some out. The sample lists 5,500 to 7,000 clones, 79% occurring once. V lost 3 bases to trimming and J lost 3 bases; unmatched junction nucleotides: 2. This CDR3 region has 14 residues. In germline, CDR1 is SEHNR, CDR2 FQNEAQ (reference sequence). The chain employs TRBV7-9 and TRBJ2-4, with 7 bases identical to TRBD1. This receptor was taken from a person aged 60 to 85 with lung adenocarcinoma. Specimen: FFPE adjacent normal lung tissue. DNA of the CDR3: TGTGCCAGCAGCTTCGGGGACAGCAAAAACATTCAGTACTTC. Translating it yields CASSFGDSKNIQYF.